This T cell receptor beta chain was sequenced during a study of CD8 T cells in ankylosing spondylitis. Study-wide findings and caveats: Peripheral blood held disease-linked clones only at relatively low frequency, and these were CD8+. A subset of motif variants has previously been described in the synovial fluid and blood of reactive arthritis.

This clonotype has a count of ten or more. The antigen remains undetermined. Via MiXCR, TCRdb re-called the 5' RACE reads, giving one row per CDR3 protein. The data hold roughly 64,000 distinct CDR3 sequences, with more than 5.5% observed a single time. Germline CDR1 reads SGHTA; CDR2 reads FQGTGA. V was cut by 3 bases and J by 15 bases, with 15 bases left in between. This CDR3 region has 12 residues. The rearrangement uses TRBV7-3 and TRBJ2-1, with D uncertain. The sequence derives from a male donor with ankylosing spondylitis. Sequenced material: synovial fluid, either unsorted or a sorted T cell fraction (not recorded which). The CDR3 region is CASSFSTGRLFF. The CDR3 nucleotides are TGTGCCAGCAGCTTCTCGACCGGGCGACTGTTCTTC.